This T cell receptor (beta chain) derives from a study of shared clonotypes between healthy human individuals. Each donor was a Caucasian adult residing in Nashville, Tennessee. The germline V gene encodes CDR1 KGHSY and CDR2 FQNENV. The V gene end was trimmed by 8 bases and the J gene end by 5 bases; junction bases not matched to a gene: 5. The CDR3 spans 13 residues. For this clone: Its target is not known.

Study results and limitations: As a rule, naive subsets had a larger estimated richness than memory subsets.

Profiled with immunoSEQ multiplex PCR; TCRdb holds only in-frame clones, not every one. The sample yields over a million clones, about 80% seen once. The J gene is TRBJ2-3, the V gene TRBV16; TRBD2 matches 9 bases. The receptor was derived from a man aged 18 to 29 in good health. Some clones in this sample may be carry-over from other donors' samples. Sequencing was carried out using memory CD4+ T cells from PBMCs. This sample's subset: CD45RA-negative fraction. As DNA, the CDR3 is TGTGCCAGCGCGGGACTAGCAAGAGATACGCAGTATTTT. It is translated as CASAGLARDTQYF.